This TCR beta chain is from a study of tumor-infiltrating lymphocytes in primary liver carcinoma. Study at large: Stage T1-T3 N0M0 tumors spanned about 4.2 to 11 cm. Findings and limits, study-wide: Tumors and blood were compared for top-250-clone fraction, and tumors had the significantly higher value (p = 0.039).

This CDR3 is built from 17 residues. V lost 0 bases to trimming and J lost 6 bases, with 18 bases between them. Details on this clonotype: Its target is not known.

Starting from around 0.45 ug of total RNA, TCR beta cDNA was produced with a primer in the constant region. Slightly modified ARM-PCR served as the procedure for the TCR beta libraries. These libraries came from three rounds of nested multiplex PCR. Running roughly 10 cycles apiece, the first two PCR rounds relied on TRBV1-TRBV30 forward primers together with a C-beta reverse primer. Using its own MiXCR run on the multiplex PCR reads, TCRdb lists one record per CDR3 protein. Among hundreds of thousands of distinct CDR3 sequences, nearly 60% were seen once, and the ten largest hold about 15%. Germline DNA was extracted alongside blood RNA, which was obtained from unsorted whole blood.

This sequence originates from a woman aged 25 to 39 with primary liver carcinoma and hepatitis B virus infection. Sequencing used peripheral blood. This chain joins TRBV23-1 and TRBJ2-1; D could derive from TRBD1 or TRBD2 (6 bases each). TRBV23-1 is an open reading frame whose function is uncertain. The CDR3 DNA follows: TGCGCCAGCAGTCAATCGATGACAGGCCGGCGGGGCAATGAGCAGTTCTTC. Protein product: CASSQSMTGRRGNEQFF.